This record looks at one TCR beta chain sequence and its context. This clonotype was observed a few times. Its antigen is not yet known. Base qualities are missing; no much larger clone stands one base away. This sample was included in a study of human T cells and chemical hapten exposure (dated by TCRdb to about 2021). For context, the study as a whole: For sensitization, 2% DPC in acetone was applied to a 2 cm by 2 cm area of upper inner arm skin. Weekly therapeutic DPC doses were additionally applied to the scalp of patients throughout the roughly 25-week study period. Patch tests used Finn chambers with 0.01% DPC on the upper back, scored after 6 days by International Contact Dermatitis Research Group standards. The patient cohort, mostly female, included alopecia areata with under or over 50% scalp involvement, alopecia totalis and alopecia universalis. Libraries were combined into a pool for sequencing, and differences in TCR yield between samples came mainly from small differences in library volumes within the pool. Peripheral blood TCR repertoire changes were tracked in vivo in alopecia patients during primary and secondary sensitization to the hapten diphenylcyclopropenone (DPC). Blood samples were taken from patients before sensitization (week 0) and at 2, 6 and about 24 weeks after DPC sensitization. Blood for TCR sequencing was provided by twenty-nine alopecia patients at one to four time points (pre-sensitization, 2, 6 and 24 weeks).

Points the paper makes about the study in general: After repeated subsampling, changes were observed in the strength of the expansion versus patch-test correlation and in the threshold at which the correlation became significant. Significantly more large CDR3 similarity clusters were formed by expanded TCRs than by pre-sensitization or healthy control sets, consistent with antigen-driven responses. All patients had alopecia, a presumed autoimmune disease, so their immune response might differ from that of healthy individuals. Patch test score was positively correlated with the number of PT1 expanded TCRs, with significance at thresholds 8, 16 and 32 but not at 4. The number of TCRs above 1 in 1000 frequency did not change with DPC sensitization; there was no evidence of global repertoire structure alterations.

The method was RACE. TCRdb shows the sequencer as NextSeq 500. During library preparation, unique molecular identifiers were attached to individual cDNA molecules so that TCRs could be counted quantitatively and reproducibly. Each blood RNA sample was used to sequence both TCR alpha and TCR beta chains. Per the source publication's procedure: Samples had a median of roughly 87,000 TCRs, with a range from roughly 20,000 to 690,600. V, J and CDR3 annotation of the TCR reads was performed with the Decombinator software suite. For the PS versus PT1 abundance plots, all samples were subsampled to the same number of TCRs (28,000). Expanded TCRs were defined as absent before sensitization and observed at least eight times at the 2-week time point. TCRdb reprocessing: public reads trimmed at Q25 with fastp, clones called with MiXCR, in-frame beta chains kept. Each entry is one CDR3 protein sequence, shown with its most common DNA and genes. These V and J calls rely on TCRdb rather than the paper's analysis. This sample holds 340,000 or so distinct CDR3 sequences; around 6.9% were observed only once. The ten largest account for roughly 7.9% of the sample.

The label giving this sample's time point can be read as: patch test 1, 2 weeks after DPC sensitization. The treatment or condition label here, explained by the study, means: therapeutic diphenylcyclopropenone sensitization with weekly scalp DPC. At every patch-test visit, the blood draw took place before the patch test was put on. To be eligible, patients had to be aged 18 to 70, diagnosed with alopecia and judged suitable for DPC therapy, while pregnant patients were excluded. Unfractionated whole blood was collected in Tempus Blood RNA tubes, and total RNA was extracted from that blood. The germline V gene encodes CDR1 LGHNA and CDR2 YSLEER. Including the terminal cysteine and phenylalanine, the CDR3 comprises 16 residues. Kept here is only the CDR3 DNA, which spans 48 bases and is read in frame from base 1. The junction shows trimming of 1 base on V and 1 base on J, plus 13 bases between the germline ends.

This sequence uses TRBV4-3 and TRBJ2-5, with no D gene named confidently. This sequence was found in a woman aged 18-29 years with alopecia areata. Some clones in this sample may be carry-over from other donors' samples. Material: whole blood, obtained in connection with sensitization to the hapten diphenylcyclopropenone (DPC). The DNA reads as follows: TGCGCCAGCAGCCAAGGGATCCCCCCATTCCAAGAGACCCAGTACTTC. It translates as CASSQGIPPFQETQYF.